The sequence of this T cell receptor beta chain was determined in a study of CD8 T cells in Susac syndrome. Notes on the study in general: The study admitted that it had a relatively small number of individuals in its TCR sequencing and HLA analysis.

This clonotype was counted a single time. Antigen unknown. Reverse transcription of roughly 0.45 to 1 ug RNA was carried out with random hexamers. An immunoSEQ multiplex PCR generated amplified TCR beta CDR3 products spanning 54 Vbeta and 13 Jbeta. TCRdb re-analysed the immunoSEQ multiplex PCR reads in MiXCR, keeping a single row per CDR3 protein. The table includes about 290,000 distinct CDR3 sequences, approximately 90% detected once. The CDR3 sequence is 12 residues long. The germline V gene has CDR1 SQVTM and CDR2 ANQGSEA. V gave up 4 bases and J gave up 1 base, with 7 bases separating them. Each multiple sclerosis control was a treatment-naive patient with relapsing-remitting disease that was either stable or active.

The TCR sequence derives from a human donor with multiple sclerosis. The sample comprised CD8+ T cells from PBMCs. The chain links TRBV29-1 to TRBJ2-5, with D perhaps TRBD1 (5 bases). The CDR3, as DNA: TGCAGCGTTGCGACAGTCCAAGAGACCCAGTACTTC. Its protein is CSVATVQETQYF.